A single sample gave rise to the 9 T cell receptor beta chains below, sequenced in a study of cytomegalovirus exposure and HLA in healthy donors. PCR amplification relied on 60 Vbeta primers (plus 13 Jbeta primers). Profiling relied on immunoSEQ multiplex PCR, and the TCRdb table lists in-frame clones only, not all of them. Of roughly 120,000 clones listed, roughly 79% are singletons. The specimen was PBMCs. Every receptor here comes from a woman aged 30 to 39 in good health and CMV-seronegative.

The chain recombines TRBV4-1 with TRBJ1-3, with a possible D match to TRBD1 (6 bases). With 4 bases removed from V and 0 bases from J, the gap between germline ends came to 16 bases. The CDR3 has 17 amino acids. Germline V gene lookup returns CDR1 MGHRA and CDR2 YSYEKL. The CDR3 DNA reads TGCGCCAGCAGCCCCGAATTCACAGGGTTCTCTGGAAACACCATATATTTT. This translates into CASSPEFTGFSGNTIYF.

V gene TRBV19 combines with J gene TRBJ2-7, with D perhaps matching TRBD1 (6 bases). V gave up 4 bases and J gave up 6 bases, with 13 bases separating them. The CDR3 runs 13 residues. Per germline, CDR1 LNHDA and CDR2 SQIVND (reference sequence). The CDR3 spells CASSTRQDGEQYF. The CDR3 DNA sequence: TGTGCCAGTAGTACCCGACAGGACGGCGAGCAGTACTTC.

The chain recombines TRBV2 with TRBJ1-1; unclear D gene. Trimming stripped 9 bases from V and 6 bases from J, with 17 bases between. Germline V gives CDR1 SNHLY, CDR2 FYNNEI. The CDR3 runs to 13 residues. This chain's CDR3 is CARERANSPEAFF. CDR3 nucleotides: TGTGCCAGGGAGAGGGCGAACTCCCCTGAAGCTTTCTTT. Full variable domain (remainder filled in from reference TRBV2 and TRBJ1-1): EPEVTQTPSHQVTQMGQEVILRCVPISNHLYFYWYRQILGQKVEFLVSFYNNEISEKSEIFDDQFSVERPDGSNFTLKIRSTKLEDSAMYFCARERANSPEAFFGQGTRLTVV.

This chain links TRBV6-5 with TRBJ2-3; a weak D match, TRBD1 (6 bases). The CDR3 is 15 residues long. Germline V gene sequence: CDR1 MNHEY, CDR2 SVGAGI. V lost 6 bases and J lost 0, with 13 bases in between. In DNA, the CDR3 is TGTGCCAGCAGCAGAGGGGGTTCTAGCACAGATACGCAGTATTTT. Its translation is CASSRGGSSTDTQYF.

J is TRBJ2-3 and V is TRBV28, with TRBD2 identical over 15 bases. Germline trimming cut 3 bases from V and 4 bases from J; bases unmatched to any gene: 5. The length of the CDR3 is 17 residues. Germline V gene lookup returns CDR1 MDHEN and CDR2 SYDVKM. The CDR3 spells CASSLWTSGRAADTQYF. CDR3 coding DNA: TGTGCCAGCAGTTTGTGGACTAGCGGGAGGGCCGCAGATACGCAGTATTTT.

This sequence joins TRBV5-6 and TRBJ2-7; 8 bases map to TRBD1. The CDR3 is made up of 14 amino acids. J was trimmed by 7 bases and V by 4 bases; bases with no gene match: 10. Germline lookup yields CDR1 SGHDT and CDR2 YYEEEE. CDR3 in amino acids: CASSQDRGRGEQYF. CDR3 in DNA: TGTGCCAGCAGCCAAGACAGGGGAAGAGGGGAGCAGTACTTC.

The J gene is TRBJ2-3, the V gene TRBV7-2, with D unresolved. The germline V gene has CDR1 SGHTA and CDR2 FQGNSA. The CDR3 covers 14 residues. V gave up 5 bases and J gave up 6 bases, with 15 bases separating them. The CDR3 loop reads CASSGRRRFDTQYF. CDR3 nucleotide sequence: TGTGCCAGCAGCGGCCGTAGGAGATTCGATACGCAGTATTTT.

A word on this clone: An end of the junction differs from the germline gene, which may be a read error. The V call is TRBV28, the J call TRBJ2-5, with 9 bases aligning to TRBD2. Germline assignment: CDR1 MDHEN and CDR2 SYDVKM. CDR3 length: 16 amino acids. In DNA form, the CDR3 reads TGTGCCAGCAGTTTATGGGCTAGCGGGGTCCAAAAGACCCAGTACTTC. Encoded protein: CASSLWASGVQKTQYF. The whole variable domain, remainder taken from reference TRBV28 and TRBJ2-5, is DVKVTQSSRYLVKRTGEKVFLECVQDMDHENMFWYRQDPGLGLRLIYFSYDVKMKEKGDIPEGYSVSREKKERFSLILESASTNQTSMYLCASSLWASGVQKTQYFGPGTRLLVL.

This clone was observed a handful of times. The CDR3 DNA is TGTGCCAGCAGCGGTTCGAGCTACGAGCAGTACTTC. Translation: CASSGSSYEQYF. The genes are TRBV9 and TRBJ2-7; no clear D gene. The length of the CDR3 is 12 residues. Trimming took 3 bases from V and 3 from J, leaving 7 bases between them. Germline CDR1 is SGDLS and CDR2 is YYNGEE.